This entry concerns a single T cell receptor beta chain. Its specificity is unknown. One base away lies a much larger clone, so this may be a sequencing read error. This specimen comes from a study of Graves' ophthalmopathy and Graves' hyperthyroidism. Lactation, pregnancy, uncontrolled infections and other autoimmune diseases were all grounds for excluding patients. Germline V gene lookup returns CDR1 MNHEY and CDR2 SVGAGI. This CDR3 is built from 18 residues. The sequenced template was RNA, covering the TCR beta CDR3 region. First-round RT-PCR with HTBI primers preceded a second-round multiplex PCR. TCRdb itself ran the multiplex PCR reads through MiXCR, one entry per CDR3 protein. This table holds around 590,000 distinct CDR3 sequences, approximately 37% found once. General study findings and limits: Most expanded clonotypes from thyroid (those above 0.001 frequency) were also found in blood.

V usage is TRBV6-5 and J usage is TRBJ1-1, with 8 nucleotides matching TRBD1. Sequencing was done on a sample of peripheral blood or thyroid tissue (not recorded which). The receptor was isolated from an adult man with Graves' hyperthyroidism. The CDR3 region is CASSDPRYPGGKETGAFF. In nucleotides, the CDR3 is TGTGCCAGCAGTGATCCTAGGTATCCAGGGGGCAAGGAGACTGGAGCTTTCTTT.